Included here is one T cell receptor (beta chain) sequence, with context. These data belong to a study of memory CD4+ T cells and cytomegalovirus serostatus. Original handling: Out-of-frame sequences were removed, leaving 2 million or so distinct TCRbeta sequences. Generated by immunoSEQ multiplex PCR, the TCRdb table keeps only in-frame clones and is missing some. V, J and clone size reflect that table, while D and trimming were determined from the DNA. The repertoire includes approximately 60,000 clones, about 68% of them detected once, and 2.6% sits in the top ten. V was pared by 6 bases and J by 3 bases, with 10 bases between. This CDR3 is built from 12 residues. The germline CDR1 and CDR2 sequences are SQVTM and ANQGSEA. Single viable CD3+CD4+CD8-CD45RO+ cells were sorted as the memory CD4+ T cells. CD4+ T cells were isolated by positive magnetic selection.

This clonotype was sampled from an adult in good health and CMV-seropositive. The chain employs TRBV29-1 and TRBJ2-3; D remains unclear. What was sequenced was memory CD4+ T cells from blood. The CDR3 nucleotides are TGCAGCGTCTACATATCAACAGATACGCAGTATTTT. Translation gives CSVYISTDTQYF.